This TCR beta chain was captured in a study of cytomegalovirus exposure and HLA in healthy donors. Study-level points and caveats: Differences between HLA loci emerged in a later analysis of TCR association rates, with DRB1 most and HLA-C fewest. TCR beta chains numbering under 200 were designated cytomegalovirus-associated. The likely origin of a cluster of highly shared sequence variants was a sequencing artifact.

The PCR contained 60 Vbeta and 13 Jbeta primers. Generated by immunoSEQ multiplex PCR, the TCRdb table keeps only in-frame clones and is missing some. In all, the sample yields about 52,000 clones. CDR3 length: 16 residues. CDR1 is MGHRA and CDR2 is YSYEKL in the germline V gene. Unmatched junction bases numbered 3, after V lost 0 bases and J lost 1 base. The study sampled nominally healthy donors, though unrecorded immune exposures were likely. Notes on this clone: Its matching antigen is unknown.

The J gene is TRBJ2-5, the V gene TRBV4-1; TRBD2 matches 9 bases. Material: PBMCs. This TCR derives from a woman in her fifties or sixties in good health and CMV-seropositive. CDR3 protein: CASSQETRGGQETQYF. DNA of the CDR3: TGCGCCAGCAGCCAAGAAACGCGGGGGGGCCAAGAGACCCAGTACTTC.